This TCR beta chain was identified in a study of T cell changes during pregnancy in multiple sclerosis. A few counts support this clone. The CDR3 sequence is 13 residues long. CDR1 is MNHNS, CDR2 SASEGT, per germline. J lost 6 bases, V lost 8 bases, and 4 bases had no gene match. Method: immunoSEQ multiplex PCR; TCRdb's copy keeps in-frame clones and lacks some. Of 40,000 to 55,000 clones listed, about nine tenths are singletons. V gene TRBV6-1 combines with J gene TRBJ1-4, with 9 bases identical to TRBD1. This TCR was sampled from a female donor with multiple sclerosis, enrolled in a pregnancy study. The sequencing here drew on CD4+ T cells from peripheral blood mononuclear cells, taken in the third trimester of pregnancy. CDR3 sequence: CASERDRDEKLFF. CDR3 nucleotide sequence: TGTGCCAGCGAGAGGGACAGGGATGAAAAACTGTTTTTT.